This TCR beta chain was observed in a study of cytomegalovirus exposure and HLA in healthy donors. Looked up from germline, CDR1 is SNHLY and CDR2 is FYNNEI. CDR3 length: 13 amino acids. V lost 6 bases to trimming and J lost 7 bases, with 13 bases between them. The PCR made use of 60 Vbeta and 13 Jbeta primers. The repertoire was sequenced with immunoSEQ multiplex PCR; TCRdb's copy has only in-frame clones and lacks some. The data hold fewer than 110,000 clones, with about 85% observed a single time. The sample comprised PBMCs. The chain has TRBV2 and TRBJ1-5, with D perhaps matching TRBD1 (5 bases). The origin of this receptor is a man aged 30-40 years in good health and CMV-seronegative. The CDR3 reads CASRDDRNQPQHF. CDR3 coding DNA: TGTGCCAGCAGGGATGACAGAAACCAGCCCCAGCATTTT.